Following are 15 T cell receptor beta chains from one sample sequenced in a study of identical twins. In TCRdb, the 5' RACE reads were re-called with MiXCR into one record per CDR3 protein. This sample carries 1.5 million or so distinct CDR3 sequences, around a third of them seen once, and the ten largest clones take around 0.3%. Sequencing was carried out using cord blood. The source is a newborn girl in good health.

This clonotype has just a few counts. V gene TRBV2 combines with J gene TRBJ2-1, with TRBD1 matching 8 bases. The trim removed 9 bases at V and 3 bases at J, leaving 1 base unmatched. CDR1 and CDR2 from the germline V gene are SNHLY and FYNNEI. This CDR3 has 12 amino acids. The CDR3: CARQGVYNEQFF. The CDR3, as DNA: TGTGCCAGACAGGGGGTCTACAATGAGCAGTTCTTC.

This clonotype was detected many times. CDR3 in amino acids: CASSNNQETQYF. The CDR3 bases are TGTGCCAGCAGCAACAACCAAGAGACCCAGTACTTC. V usage is TRBV25-1 and J usage is TRBJ2-5; D is ambiguous. The CDR3 is 12 residues long. Germline V CDR1 and CDR2: MGHDK, SYGVNS. Trimming shortened V by 6 bases and J by 0 bases, and 5 bases separated the two germline ends.

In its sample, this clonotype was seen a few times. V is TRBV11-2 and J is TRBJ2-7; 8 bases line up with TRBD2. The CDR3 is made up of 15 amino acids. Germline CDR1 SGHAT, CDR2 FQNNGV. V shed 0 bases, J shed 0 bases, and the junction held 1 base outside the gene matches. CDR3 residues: CASSLDGTSSYEQYF. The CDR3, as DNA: TGTGCCAGCAGCTTAGATGGGACTAGCTCCTACGAGCAGTACTTC.

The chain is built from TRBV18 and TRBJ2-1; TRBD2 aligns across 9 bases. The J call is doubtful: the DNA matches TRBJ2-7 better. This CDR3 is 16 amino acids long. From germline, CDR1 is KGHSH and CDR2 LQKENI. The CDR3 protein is CASSPPRGGSYNEQYF. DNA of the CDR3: TGTGCCAGCTCACCACCGCGGGGGGGCTCCTACAATGAGCAGTACTTC.

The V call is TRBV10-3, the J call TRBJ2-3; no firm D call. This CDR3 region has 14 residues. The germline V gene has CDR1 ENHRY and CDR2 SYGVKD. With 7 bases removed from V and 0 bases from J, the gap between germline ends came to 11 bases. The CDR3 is CAITTETSTDTQYF. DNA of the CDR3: TGTGCCATCACCACCGAGACTAGCACAGATACGCAGTATTTT.

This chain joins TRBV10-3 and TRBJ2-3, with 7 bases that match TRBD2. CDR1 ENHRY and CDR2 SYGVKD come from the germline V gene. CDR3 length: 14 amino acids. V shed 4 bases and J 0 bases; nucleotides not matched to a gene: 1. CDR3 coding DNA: TGTGCCATCAGTGCGCGGGGGAGCACAGATACGCAGTATTTT. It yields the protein CAISARGSTDTQYF.

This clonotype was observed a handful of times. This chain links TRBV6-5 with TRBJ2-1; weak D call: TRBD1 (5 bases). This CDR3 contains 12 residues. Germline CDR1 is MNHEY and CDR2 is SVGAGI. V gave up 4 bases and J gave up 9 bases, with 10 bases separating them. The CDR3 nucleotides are TGTGCCAGCAGTTGGCAGGGTGGTGAGCAGTTCTTC. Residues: CASSWQGGEQFF.

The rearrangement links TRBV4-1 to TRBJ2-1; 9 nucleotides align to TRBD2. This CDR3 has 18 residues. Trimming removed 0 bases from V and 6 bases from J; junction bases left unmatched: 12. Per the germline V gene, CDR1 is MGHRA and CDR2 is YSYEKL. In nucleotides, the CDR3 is TGCGCCAGCAGCCAAGATATATTGGTTAGCGGGGGACTCAATGAGCAGTTCTTC. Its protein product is CASSQDILVSGGLNEQFF.

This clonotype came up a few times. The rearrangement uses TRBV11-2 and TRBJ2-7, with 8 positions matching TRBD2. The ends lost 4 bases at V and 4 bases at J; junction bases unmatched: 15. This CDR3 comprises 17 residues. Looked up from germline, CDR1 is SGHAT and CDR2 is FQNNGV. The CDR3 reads CASSSYEGLGSPYEQYF. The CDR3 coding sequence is TGTGCCAGCAGCTCGTACGAGGGACTAGGCTCCCCGTACGAGCAGTACTTC.

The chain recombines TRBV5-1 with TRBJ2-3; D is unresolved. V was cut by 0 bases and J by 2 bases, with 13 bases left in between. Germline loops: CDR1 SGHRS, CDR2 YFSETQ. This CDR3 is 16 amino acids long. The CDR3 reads CASSLAPLQATDTQYF. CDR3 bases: TGCGCCAGCAGCTTGGCCCCATTGCAGGCCACAGATACGCAGTATTTT.

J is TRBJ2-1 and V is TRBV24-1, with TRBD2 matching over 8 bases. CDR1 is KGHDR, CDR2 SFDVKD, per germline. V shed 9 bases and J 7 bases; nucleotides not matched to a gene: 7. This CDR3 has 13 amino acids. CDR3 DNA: TGTGCCACCGGGGTAGCGGGATTGAATGAGCAGTTCTTC. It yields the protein CATGVAGLNEQFF.

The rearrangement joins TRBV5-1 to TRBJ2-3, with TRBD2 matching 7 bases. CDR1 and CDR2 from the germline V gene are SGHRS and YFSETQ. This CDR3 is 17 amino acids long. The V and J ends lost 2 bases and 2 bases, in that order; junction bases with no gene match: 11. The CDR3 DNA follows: TGCGCCAGCAGCTTACCCCTCCTAGCGGAAGCCACAGATACGCAGTATTTT. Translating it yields CASSLPLLAEATDTQYF.

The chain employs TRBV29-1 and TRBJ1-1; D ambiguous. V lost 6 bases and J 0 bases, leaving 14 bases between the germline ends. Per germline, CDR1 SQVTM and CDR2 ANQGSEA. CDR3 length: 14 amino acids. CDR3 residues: CSVDFGSMNTEAFF. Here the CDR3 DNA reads TGCAGCGTAGATTTCGGGTCCATGAACACTGAAGCTTTCTTT.

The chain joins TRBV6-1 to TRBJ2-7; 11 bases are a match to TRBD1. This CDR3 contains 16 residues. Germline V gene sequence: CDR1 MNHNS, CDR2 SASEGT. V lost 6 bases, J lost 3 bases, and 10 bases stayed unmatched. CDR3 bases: TGTGCCAGCAGCCCTTCGAGCGGGACAGGGGGCTACGAGCAGTACTTC. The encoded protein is CASSPSSGTGGYEQYF.

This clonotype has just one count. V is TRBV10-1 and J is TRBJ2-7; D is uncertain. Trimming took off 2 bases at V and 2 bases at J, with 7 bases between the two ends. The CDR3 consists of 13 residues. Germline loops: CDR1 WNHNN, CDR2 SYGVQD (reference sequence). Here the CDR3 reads CASSEGSAYEQYF. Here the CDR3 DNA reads TGCGCCAGCAGTGAGGGCAGCGCCTACGAGCAGTACTTC.